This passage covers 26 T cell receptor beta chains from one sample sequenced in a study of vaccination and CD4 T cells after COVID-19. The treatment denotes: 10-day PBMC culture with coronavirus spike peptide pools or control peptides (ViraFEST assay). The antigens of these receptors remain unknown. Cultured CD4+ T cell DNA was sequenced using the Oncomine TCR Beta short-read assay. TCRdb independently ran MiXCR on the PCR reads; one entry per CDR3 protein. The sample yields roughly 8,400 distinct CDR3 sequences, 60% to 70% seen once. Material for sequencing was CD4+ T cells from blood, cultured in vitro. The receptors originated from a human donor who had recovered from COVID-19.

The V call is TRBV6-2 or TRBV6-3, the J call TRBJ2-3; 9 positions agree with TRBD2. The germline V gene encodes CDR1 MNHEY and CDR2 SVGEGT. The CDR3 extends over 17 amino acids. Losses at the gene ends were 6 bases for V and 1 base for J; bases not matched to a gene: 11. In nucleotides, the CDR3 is TGTGCCAGCAGACCAACTAGCGGGCGGCCAGGCACAGATACGCAGTATTTT. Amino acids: CASRPTSGRPGTDTQYF.

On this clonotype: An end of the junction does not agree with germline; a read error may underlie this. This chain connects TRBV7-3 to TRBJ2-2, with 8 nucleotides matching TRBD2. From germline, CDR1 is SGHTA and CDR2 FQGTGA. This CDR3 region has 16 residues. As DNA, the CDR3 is TGTGCCAGCAGCATAACTAGCGGTTCAAACACCGGGGAGCTGTTTTTT. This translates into CASSITSGSNTGELFF.

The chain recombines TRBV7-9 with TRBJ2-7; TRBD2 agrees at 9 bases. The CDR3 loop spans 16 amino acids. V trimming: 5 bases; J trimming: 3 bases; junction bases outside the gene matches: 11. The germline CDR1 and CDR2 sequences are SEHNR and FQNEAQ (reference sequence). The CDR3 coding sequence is TGTGCCAGCAGCGGACTATTAGCGGGAGCGATCTACGAGCAGTACTTC. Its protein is CASSGLLAGAIYEQYF.

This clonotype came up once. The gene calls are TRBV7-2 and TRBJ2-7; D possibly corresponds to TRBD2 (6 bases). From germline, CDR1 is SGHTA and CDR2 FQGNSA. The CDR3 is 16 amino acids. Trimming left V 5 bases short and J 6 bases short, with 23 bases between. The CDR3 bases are TGTGCCAGCAGCCCAGACTTGGCGGAGGGCAGTATCGAGCAGTACTTC. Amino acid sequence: CASSPDLAEGSIEQYF.

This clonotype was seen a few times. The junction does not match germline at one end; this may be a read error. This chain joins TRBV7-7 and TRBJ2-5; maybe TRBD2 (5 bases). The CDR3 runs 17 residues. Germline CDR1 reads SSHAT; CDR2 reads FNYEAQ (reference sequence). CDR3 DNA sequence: TGTGCTAGCAGCTTGGATTTCTCCGGGGTGTCCGGGGAGACCCAGTACTTC. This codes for CASSLDFSGVSGETQYF.

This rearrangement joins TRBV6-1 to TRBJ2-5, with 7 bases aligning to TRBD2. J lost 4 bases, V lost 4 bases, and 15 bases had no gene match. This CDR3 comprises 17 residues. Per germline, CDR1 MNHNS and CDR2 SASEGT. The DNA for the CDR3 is TGTGCCAGCAGTGGGTCGCCGTGGCTAGCGGCGGGAGAGACCCAGTACTTC. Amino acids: CASSGSPWLAAGETQYF.

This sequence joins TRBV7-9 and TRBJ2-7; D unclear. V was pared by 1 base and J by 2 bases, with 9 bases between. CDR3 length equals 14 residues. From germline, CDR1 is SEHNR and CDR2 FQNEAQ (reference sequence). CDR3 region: CASSLDPGPYEQYF. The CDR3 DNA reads TGTGCCAGCAGCTTAGACCCCGGGCCCTACGAGCAGTACTTC.

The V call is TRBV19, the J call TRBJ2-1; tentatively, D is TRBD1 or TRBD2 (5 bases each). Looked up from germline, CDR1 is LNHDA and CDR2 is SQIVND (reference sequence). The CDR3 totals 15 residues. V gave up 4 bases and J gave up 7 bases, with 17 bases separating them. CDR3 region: CASSTNRDGGNEQFF. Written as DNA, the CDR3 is TGTGCCAGTAGTACGAACCGGGACGGTGGGAATGAGCAGTTCTTC.

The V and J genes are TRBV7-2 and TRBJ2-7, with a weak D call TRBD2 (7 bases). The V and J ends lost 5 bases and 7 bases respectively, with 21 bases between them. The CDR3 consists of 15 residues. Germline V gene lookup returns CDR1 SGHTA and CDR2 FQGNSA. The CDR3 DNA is TGTGCCAGCAGCCCTACAGGGAGGGTGATGGGAGAGCAGTACTTC. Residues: CASSPTGRVMGEQYF.

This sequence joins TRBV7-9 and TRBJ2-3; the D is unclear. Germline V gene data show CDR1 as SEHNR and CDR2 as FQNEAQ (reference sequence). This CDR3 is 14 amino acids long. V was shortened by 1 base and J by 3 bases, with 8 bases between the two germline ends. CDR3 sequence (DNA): TGTGCCAGCAGCTTAGTGGGCCGGACAGATACGCAGTATTTT. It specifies CASSLVGRTDTQYF.

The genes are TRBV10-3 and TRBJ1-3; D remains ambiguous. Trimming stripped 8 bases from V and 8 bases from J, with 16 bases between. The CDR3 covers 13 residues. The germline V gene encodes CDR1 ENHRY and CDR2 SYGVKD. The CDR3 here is CAIASGQAYTIYF. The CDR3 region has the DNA TGTGCCATCGCGAGTGGTCAGGCCTACACCATATATTTT.

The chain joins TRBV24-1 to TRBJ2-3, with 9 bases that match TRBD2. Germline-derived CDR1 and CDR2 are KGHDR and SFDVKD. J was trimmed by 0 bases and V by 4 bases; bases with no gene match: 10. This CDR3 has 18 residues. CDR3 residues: CATSDPRLLAGSTDTQYF. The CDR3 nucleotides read TGTGCCACCAGTGACCCGCGCCTCCTAGCGGGAAGCACAGATACGCAGTATTTT.

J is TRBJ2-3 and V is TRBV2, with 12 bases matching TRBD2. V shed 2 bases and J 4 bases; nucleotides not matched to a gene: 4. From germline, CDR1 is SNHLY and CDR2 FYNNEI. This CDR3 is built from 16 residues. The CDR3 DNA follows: TGTGCCAGCAGTGAATCGACTAGCGGGGGTGCAGATACGCAGTATTTT. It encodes CASSESTSGGADTQYF.

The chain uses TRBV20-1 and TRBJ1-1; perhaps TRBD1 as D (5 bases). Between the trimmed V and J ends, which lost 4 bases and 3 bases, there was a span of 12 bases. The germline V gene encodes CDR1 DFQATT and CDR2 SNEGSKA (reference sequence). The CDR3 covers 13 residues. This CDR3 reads CSAIPGGDTEAFF. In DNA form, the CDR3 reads TGCAGTGCTATCCCTGGAGGGGACACTGAAGCTTTCTTT.

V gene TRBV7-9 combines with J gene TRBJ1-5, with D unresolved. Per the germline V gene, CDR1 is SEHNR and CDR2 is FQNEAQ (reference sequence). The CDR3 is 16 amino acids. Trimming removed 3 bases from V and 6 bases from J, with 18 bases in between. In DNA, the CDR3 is TGTGCCAGCAGCTTTATTCCCGCCAGGATGGTTCAGCCCCAGCATTTT. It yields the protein CASSFIPARMVQPQHF.

CDR3 loop: CASSPKVGRETQYF. CDR3 nucleotide sequence: TGTGCCAGCAGCCCAAAGGTGGGAAGGGAGACCCAGTACTTC. This chain uses TRBV6-1 with TRBJ2-5; D remains unclear. Germline V lookup: CDR1 MNHNS, CDR2 SASEGT. V was cut by 6 bases and J by 5 bases, with 16 bases left in between. The CDR3 has 14 amino acids.

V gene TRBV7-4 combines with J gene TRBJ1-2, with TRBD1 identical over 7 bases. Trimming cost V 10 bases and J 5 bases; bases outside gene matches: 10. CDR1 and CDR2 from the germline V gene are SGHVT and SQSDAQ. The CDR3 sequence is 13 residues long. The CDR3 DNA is TGTGCCACCCCGGACAGGTTCTCGTATGGCTACACCTTC. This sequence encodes CATPDRFSYGYTF.

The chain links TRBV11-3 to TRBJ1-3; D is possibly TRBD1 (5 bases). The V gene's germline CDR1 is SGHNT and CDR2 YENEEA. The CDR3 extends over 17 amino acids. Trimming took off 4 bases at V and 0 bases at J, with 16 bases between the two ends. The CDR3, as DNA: TGTGCCAGCAGCTCCCGATCGGGGGTGAGCTCTGGAAACACCATATATTTT. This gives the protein CASSSRSGVSSGNTIYF.

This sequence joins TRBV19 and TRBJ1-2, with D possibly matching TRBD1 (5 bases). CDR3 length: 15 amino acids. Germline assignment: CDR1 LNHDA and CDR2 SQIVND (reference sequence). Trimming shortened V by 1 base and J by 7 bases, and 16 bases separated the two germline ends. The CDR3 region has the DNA TGTGCCAGTAGTATAGGGGACCGAACTCCTTCTGGCTACACCTTC. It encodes CASSIGDRTPSGYTF.

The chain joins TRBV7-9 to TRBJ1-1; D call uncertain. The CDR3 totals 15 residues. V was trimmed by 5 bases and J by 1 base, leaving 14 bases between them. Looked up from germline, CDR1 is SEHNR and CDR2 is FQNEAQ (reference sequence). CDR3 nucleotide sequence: TGTGCCAGCAGCCCCCCAAGGATAAAGAACACTGAAGCTTTCTTT. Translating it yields CASSPPRIKNTEAFF. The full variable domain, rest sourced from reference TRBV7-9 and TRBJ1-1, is DTGVSQNPRHKITKRGQNVTFRCDPISEHNRLYWYRQTLGQGPEFLTYFQNEAQLEKSRLLSDRFSAERPKGSFSTLEIQRTEQGDSAMYLCASSPPRIKNTEAFFGQGTRLTVV.

CDR3 bases: TGTGCCAGCAGTCCCTATTGGACGAAGAACACTGAAGCTTTCTTT. As protein: CASSPYWTKNTEAFF. The genes are TRBV6-2 or TRBV6-3 and TRBJ1-1; unclear D gene. Germline V gives CDR1 MNHEY, CDR2 SVGEGT. The V end was cut by 5 bases, the J end by 1 base, with 14 bases between. The CDR3 contains 15 residues.

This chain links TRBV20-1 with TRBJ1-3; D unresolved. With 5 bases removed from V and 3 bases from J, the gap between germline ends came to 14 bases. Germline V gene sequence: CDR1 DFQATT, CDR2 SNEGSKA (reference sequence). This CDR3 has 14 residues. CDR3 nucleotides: TGCAGTGCTCTTACAATACAGAGTGGAAACACCATATATTTT. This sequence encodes CSALTIQSGNTIYF.

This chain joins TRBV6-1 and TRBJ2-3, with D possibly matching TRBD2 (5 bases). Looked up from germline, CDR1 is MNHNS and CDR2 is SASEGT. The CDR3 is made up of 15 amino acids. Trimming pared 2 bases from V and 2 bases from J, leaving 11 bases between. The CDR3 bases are TGTGCCAGCAGTGAAAATGAGGGTTCCACAGATACGCAGTATTTT. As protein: CASSENEGSTDTQYF.

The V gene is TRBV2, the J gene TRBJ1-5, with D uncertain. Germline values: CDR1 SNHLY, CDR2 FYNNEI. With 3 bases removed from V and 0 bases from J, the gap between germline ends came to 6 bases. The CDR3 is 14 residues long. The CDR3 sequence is CASSDIYSNQPQHF. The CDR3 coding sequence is TGTGCCAGCAGTGACATTTATAGCAATCAGCCCCAGCATTTT.

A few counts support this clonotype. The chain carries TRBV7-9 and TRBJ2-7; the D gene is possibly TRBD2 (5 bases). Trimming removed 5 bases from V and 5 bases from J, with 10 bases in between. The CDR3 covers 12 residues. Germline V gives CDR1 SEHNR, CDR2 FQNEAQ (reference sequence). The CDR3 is CASSRPRDEQYF. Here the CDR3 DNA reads TGTGCCAGCAGCCGCCCGAGGGACGAGCAGTACTTC.

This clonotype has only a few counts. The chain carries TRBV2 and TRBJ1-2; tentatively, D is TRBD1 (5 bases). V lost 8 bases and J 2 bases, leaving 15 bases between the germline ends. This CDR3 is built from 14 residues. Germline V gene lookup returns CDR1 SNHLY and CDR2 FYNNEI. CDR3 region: CASQGMETNYGYTF. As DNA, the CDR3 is TGTGCCAGCCAGGGTATGGAGACGAACTATGGCTACACCTTC.